This record covers a single TCR beta chain. What it recognizes is unknown. This entry belongs to a study of Graves' ophthalmopathy and Graves' hyperthyroidism. Study-wide results and limits: Ophthalmopathy cases were distinguished from stable hyperthyroidism by a 13-signature model, reaching over 85% sensitivity and over 80% specificity. It was with around 67% sensitivity and almost 75% specificity that the model predicted ophthalmopathy progression.

Trimming removed 8 bases from V and 6 bases from J, with 16 bases in between. From germline, CDR1 is MGHDK and CDR2 SYGVNS. The CDR3 spans 13 residues. Included hyperthyroidism patients were aged 18 to 65 and newly diagnosed (under 2 months' duration). The diagnostic workup employed clinical symptoms, serum thyroxine, TRAb, thyroid ultrasound and orbital computed tomography. Beta-chain TCR CDR3 regions were amplified from RNA transcripts. HTBI primers primed a first-round RT-PCR, and a second-round multiplex PCR followed. MiXCR, applied by TCRdb to the multiplex PCR reads, yields one record per CDR3 protein. The sample records 580,000 or so distinct CDR3 sequences, about two fifths being singletons.

The source material was peripheral blood or thyroid tissue (not recorded which). The V gene is TRBV25-1, the J gene TRBJ1-1; D is ambiguous. This TCR was recovered from an adult man with Graves' hyperthyroidism. The DNA of the CDR3 is TGTGCCAGCGGAACCTACACAGCTTCTGAAGCTTTCTTT. Residues: CASGTYTASEAFF.